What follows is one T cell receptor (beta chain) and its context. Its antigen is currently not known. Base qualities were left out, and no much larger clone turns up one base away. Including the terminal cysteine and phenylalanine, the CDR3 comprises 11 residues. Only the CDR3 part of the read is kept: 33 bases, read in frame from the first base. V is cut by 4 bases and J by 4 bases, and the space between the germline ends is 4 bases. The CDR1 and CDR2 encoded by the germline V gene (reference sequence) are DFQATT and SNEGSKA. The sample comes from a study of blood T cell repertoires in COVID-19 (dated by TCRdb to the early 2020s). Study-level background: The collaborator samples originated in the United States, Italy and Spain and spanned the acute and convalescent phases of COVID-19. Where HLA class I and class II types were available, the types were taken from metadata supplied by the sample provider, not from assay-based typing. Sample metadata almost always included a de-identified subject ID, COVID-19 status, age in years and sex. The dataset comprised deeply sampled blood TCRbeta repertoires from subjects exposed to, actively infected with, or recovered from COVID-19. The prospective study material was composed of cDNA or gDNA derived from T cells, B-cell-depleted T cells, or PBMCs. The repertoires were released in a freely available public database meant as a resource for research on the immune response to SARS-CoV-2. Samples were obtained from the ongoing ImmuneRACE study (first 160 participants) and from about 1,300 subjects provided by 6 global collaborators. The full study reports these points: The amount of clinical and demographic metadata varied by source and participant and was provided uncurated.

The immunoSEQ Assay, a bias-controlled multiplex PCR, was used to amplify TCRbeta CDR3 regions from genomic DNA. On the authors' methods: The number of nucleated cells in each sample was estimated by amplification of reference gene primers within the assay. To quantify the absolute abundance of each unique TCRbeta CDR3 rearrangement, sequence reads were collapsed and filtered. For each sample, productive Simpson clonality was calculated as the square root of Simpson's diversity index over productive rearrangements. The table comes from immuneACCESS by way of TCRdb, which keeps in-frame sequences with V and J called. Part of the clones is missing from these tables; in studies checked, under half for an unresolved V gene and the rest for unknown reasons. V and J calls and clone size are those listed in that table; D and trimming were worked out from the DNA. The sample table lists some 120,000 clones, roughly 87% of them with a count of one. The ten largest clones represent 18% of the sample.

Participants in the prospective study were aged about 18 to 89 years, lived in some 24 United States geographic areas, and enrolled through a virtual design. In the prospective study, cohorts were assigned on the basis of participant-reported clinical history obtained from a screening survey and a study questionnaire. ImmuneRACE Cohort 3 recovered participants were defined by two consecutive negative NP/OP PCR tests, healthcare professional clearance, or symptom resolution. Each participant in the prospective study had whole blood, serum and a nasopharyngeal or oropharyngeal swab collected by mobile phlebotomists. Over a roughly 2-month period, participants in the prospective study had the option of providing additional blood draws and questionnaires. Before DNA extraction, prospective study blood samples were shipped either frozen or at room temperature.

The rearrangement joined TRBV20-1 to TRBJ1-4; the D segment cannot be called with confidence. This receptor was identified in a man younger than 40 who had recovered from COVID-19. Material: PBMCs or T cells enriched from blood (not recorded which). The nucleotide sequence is TGCAGTGCTACCTATAATGAAAAACTGTTTTTT. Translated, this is CSATYNEKLFF.